The present T cell receptor beta chain was sequenced within a study of OX40 agonist ivuxolimab in advanced cancers. The V and J ends lost 0 bases and 5 bases respectively, with 13 bases between them. CDR1 MGHRA and CDR2 YSYEKL come from the germline V gene. This CDR3 has 15 residues. Data came from immunoSEQ multiplex PCR; TCRdb stores just in-frame clones and leaves some out. Counted here are about 72,000 clones, 87% occurring once; the ten biggest clones make up 1.3%. This receptor was taken from an adult with an advanced solid tumor such as melanoma, head and neck, liver or kidney cancer. This chain connects TRBV4-1 to TRBJ2-5; unclear D gene. The sequencing used CD4+ or CD8+ T cells sorted from blood, collected in a trial of the OX40 agonist ivuxolimab. The CDR3 sequence is CASSQDLKGWETQYF. The CDR3 DNA is TGCGCCAGCAGCCAAGATCTGAAGGGTTGGGAGACCCAGTACTTC.